The clone carrying this T cell receptor (beta chain) was seen ten or more times. The lymph nodes were axillary draining lymph nodes from breast cancer patients. The record originates from a study of breast tumors, draining lymph nodes, adjacent tissues. Trimming removed 5 bases at V and 4 bases at J, with 14 bases between. The CDR3 is 14 amino acids. CDR1 and CDR2 from the germline V gene are SGHAT and FQNNGV. TCRdb fed the multiplex PCR reads into MiXCR, producing one record per CDR3 protein. This table has about 140,000 distinct CDR3 sequences, approximately 30% appearing once. Sequencing used axillary lymph node tissue. V usage is TRBV11-2 and J usage is TRBJ1-2; the D gene is possibly TRBD1 (6 bases). The origin of this receptor is a female donor with breast cancer. Some clones in this sample may be carry-over from other donors' samples. The CDR3 loop is CASSIQGVGYGYTF. The CDR3 DNA is TGTGCCAGCAGCATACAGGGCGTAGGCTATGGCTACACCTTC.